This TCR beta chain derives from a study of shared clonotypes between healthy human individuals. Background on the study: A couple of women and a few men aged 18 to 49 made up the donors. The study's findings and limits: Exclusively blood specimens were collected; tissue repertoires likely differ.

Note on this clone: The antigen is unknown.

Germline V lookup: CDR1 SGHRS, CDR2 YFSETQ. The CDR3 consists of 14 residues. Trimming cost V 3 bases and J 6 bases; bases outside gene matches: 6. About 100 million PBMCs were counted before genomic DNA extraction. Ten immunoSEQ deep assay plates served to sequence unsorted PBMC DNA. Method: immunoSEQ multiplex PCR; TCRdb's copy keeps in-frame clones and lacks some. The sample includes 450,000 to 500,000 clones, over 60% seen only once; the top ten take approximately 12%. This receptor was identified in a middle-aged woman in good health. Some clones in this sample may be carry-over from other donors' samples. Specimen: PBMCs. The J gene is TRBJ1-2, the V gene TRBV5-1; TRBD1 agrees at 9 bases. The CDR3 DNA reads TGCGCCAGCAGCTGGGGGACAGGGCAGGATGGCTACACCTTC. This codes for CASSWGTGQDGYTF.